This passage covers 4 T cell receptor beta chains from one sample sequenced in a study of blood T cell repertoires in COVID-19. The protocol was immunoSEQ multiplex PCR, while the TCRdb copy is restricted to in-frame clones and leaves out a portion. The repertoire holds around 130,000 clones, around 80% seen once, with 2% to 2.5% in the top ten. The sequencing input was PBMCs or T cells enriched from blood (not recorded which). These receptors originate from a man aged 40-50 years with acute COVID-19.

This clone was detected only a few times. This chain uses TRBV28 with TRBJ2-7, with 12 nucleotides matching TRBD2. The CDR3 runs to 16 residues. Germline assignment: CDR1 MDHEN and CDR2 SYDVKM. Trimming took 6 bases from V and 4 from J; bases not matched to a gene: 10. The CDR3 DNA reads as TGTGCCAGCAGCTCATCTAGCGGGAGGGCCAAATACGAGCAGTACTTC. This gives the protein CASSSSSGRAKYEQYF.

The chain employs TRBV6-5 and TRBJ1-1, with 9 bases that match TRBD1. Trimming at V came to 6 bases and at J to 1 base, leaving 6 bases not matched to a gene. CDR3 length: 15 residues. CDR1 is MNHEY, CDR2 SVGAGI, per germline. CDR3 in amino acids: CASRRDRDPNTEAFF. The CDR3 coding sequence is TGTGCCAGCAGGCGGGACAGGGACCCGAACACTGAAGCTTTCTTT.

The rearrangement joins TRBV6-2 or TRBV6-3 to TRBJ1-1; D not resolved. Germline CDR1 reads MNHEY; CDR2 reads SVGEGT. The CDR3 runs to 14 residues. Trimming pared 6 bases from V and 5 bases from J, leaving 16 bases between. DNA of the CDR3: TGTGCCAGCAGCATTTACGAGGCGGGGACTGAAGCTTTCTTT. Encoded protein: CASSIYEAGTEAFF.

The V call is TRBV7-2, the J call TRBJ1-2; D may be TRBD1 (5 bases). Trimming stripped 6 bases from V and 2 bases from J, with 13 bases between. The CDR3 runs to 14 residues. Germline CDR1 is SGHTA and CDR2 is FQGNSA. The CDR3 sequence: CASSQSTENYGYTF. CDR3 in DNA: TGTGCCAGCAGTCAATCGACAGAAAACTATGGCTACACCTTC.